A selection of T cell receptor beta chains follows, all from one sample in a study of vaccination and CD4 T cells after COVID-19. These receptors lack a known antigen. TCRdb re-called the PCR reads with MiXCR, one entry per CDR3 protein. The sample contains over 8,500 distinct CDR3 sequences, 55% to 80% of which appear only once. The sequenced sample was CD4+ T cells from blood, cultured in vitro, obtained before SARS-CoV-2 vaccination. The receptor set was obtained from a human donor who had recovered from COVID-19. CDR3s leave out the opening cysteine and the closing phenylalanine or tryptophan.

J: TRBJ1-5; V: TRBV18; CDR3: ASSRDSVRNQPQH
J: TRBJ1-6; V: TRBV20-1; CDR3: SARDQGGSYNSPLH
J: TRBJ1-2; V: TRBV30; CDR3: AWRAGGRYGYT
J: TRBJ2-3; V: TRBV28; CDR3: ASSPGRAYYSDTQY
J: TRBJ1-1; V: TRBV6-1; CDR3: ASSLQGYTEAF
J: TRBJ2-2; V: TRBV7-2; CDR3: ASSQRGGRTGELF
J: TRBJ1-1; V: TRBV6-1; CDR3: ASKTGGENTEAF
J: TRBJ2-3; V: TRBV12-3/TRBV12-4; CDR3: ASSPSTDTQY
J: TRBJ2-3; V: TRBV9; CDR3: ASSLNAPDTQY
J: TRBJ2-5; V: TRBV7-9; CDR3: ASSHPGSDIREAQY
J: TRBJ2-2; V: TRBV28; CDR3: ASTPSGRAKTGELF
J: TRBJ1-2; V: TRBV29-1; CDR3: SVGGGHGYT
J: TRBJ2-3; V: TRBV20-1; CDR3: SARSTPLTSTDTQY
J: TRBJ2-5; V: TRBV20-1; CDR3: SARDDSQETQY
J: TRBJ2-7; V: TRBV7-2; CDR3: ASSLVTGGHYEQY
J: TRBJ2-5; V: TRBV2; CDR3: ATTGLAGETQY
J: TRBJ2-1; V: TRBV14; CDR3: ASSQGPGTSRYNEQF
J: TRBJ1-5; V: TRBV28; CDR3: AIQGDLQPQH
J: TRBJ2-3; V: TRBV2; CDR3: ASSELATTDTQY
J: TRBJ2-7; V: TRBV6-2/TRBV6-3; CDR3: ASTPRRGVGTYEQY
J: TRBJ1-4; V: TRBV28; CDR3: ASSLGQGANEKLF
J: TRBJ1-6; V: TRBV30; CDR3: AWSEISYNSPLH
J: TRBJ2-5; V: TRBV28; CDR3: ASRDSMYQETQY
J: TRBJ1-5; V: TRBV20-1; CDR3: SANRLDRGNQPQH
J: TRBJ2-1; V: TRBV11-1; CDR3: ASSFRLAGGVEQF
J: TRBJ1-5; V: TRBV10-3; CDR3: AINGDSNQPQH
J: TRBJ2-4; V: TRBV18; CDR3: ASGTGTKNIQY
J: TRBJ1-5; V: TRBV20-1; CDR3: SARWAGDQPQH
J: TRBJ2-2; V: TRBV19; CDR3: ASSILANTGELF
J: TRBJ1-2; V: TRBV28; CDR3: ASSLLGGTNYGYT
J: TRBJ1-1; V: TRBV20-1; CDR3: SAGDRGLNTEAF
J: TRBJ1-4; V: TRBV29-1; CDR3: SVGEAAWGKLF
J: TRBJ1-4; V: TRBV6-2/TRBV6-3; CDR3: ASRAFEKLF
J: TRBJ1-6; V: TRBV2; CDR3: ASSERAGQNNSPLH
J: TRBJ2-3; V: TRBV2; CDR3: ASRRLASSTDTQY
J: TRBJ2-1; V: TRBV7-3; CDR3: ASSADWGRPSNEQF
J: TRBJ1-1; V: TRBV2; CDR3: ASSGGLRGTEAF
J: TRBJ2-2; V: TRBV6-1; CDR3: ASGGQGAGELF
J: TRBJ1-1; V: TRBV15; CDR3: ATSREWSTEAF
J: TRBJ1-5; V: TRBV15; CDR3: ATSIKYSNQPQH
J: TRBJ1-1; V: TRBV5-1; CDR3: ASSLTYRGTEAF
J: TRBJ2-2; V: TRBV20-1; CDR3: SAEGLLNTGELF
J: TRBJ2-5; V: TRBV20-1; CDR3: SARSSWVETQY
J: TRBJ1-5; V: TRBV20-1; CDR3: SASLGQGAFRGPQH
J: TRBJ2-7; V: TRBV7-2; CDR3: ASSRQGSPYEQY
J: TRBJ2-1; V: TRBV27; CDR3: ASSFGPGTSGRDEQF
J: TRBJ1-2; V: TRBV7-2; CDR3: ASSLGGTGAYGYT
J: TRBJ2-4; V: TRBV20-1; CDR3: SARRVRVPKNIQY
J: TRBJ1-2; V: TRBV7-9; CDR3: ASSLEGAFNYGYT
J: TRBJ2-7; V: TRBV20-1; CDR3: SASDRAGVQGLEQY
J: TRBJ2-5; V: TRBV19; CDR3: ASSMNNQETQY
J: TRBJ1-5; V: TRBV7-8; CDR3: ASSLVVSNQPQH
J: TRBJ1-2; V: TRBV19; CDR3: ASSIEGRRGYT
J: TRBJ2-7; V: TRBV20-1; CDR3: SAREARSGYEQY
J: TRBJ2-5; V: TRBV6-1; CDR3: ASTQTPGGYETQY
J: TRBJ2-3; V: TRBV28; CDR3: ASSLWAKGTDTQY
J: TRBJ1-2; V: TRBV10-3; CDR3: AISSLLGTGTT